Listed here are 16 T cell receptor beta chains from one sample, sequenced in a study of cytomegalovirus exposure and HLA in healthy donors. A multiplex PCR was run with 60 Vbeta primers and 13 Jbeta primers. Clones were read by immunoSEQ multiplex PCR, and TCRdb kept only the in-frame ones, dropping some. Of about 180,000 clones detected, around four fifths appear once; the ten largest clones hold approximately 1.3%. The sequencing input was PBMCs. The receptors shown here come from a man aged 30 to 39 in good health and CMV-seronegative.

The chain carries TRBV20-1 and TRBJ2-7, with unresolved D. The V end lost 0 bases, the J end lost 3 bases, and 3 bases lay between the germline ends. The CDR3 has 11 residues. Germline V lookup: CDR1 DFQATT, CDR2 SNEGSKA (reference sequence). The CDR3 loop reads CSARDYYEQYF. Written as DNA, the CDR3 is TGCAGTGCTAGAGATTACTACGAGCAGTACTTC.

For the CDR3, the DNA is TGTGCCAGCAGTTCGACTAGCGGGAGACATCGAGAGACCCAGTACTTC. It translates to CASSSTSGRHRETQYF. The V call is TRBV28, the J call TRBJ2-5; 12 nucleotides match TRBD2. V was clipped by 4 bases and J by 4 bases; unmatched bases: 7. Germline loops: CDR1 MDHEN, CDR2 SYDVKM. The CDR3 runs to 16 residues.

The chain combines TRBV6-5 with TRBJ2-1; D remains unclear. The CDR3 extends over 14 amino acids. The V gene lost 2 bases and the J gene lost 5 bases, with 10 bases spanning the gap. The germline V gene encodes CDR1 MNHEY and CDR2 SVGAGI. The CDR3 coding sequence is TGTGCCAGCAGTTACGGCGGCACGGACAATGAGCAGTTCTTC. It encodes CASSYGGTDNEQFF.

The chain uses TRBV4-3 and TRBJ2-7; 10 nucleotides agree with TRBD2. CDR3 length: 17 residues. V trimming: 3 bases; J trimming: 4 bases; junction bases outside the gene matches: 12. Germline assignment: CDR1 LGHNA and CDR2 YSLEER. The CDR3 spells CASSQGGASGRGYEQYF. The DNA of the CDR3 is TGCGCCAGCAGCCAGGGGGGGGCTAGCGGGAGAGGTTACGAGCAGTACTTC.

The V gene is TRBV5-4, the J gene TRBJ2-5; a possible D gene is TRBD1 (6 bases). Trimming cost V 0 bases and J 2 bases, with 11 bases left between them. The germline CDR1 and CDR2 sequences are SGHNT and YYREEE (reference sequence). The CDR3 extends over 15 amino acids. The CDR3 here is CASSLDGQLQETQYF. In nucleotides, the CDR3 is TGTGCCAGCAGCTTGGATGGACAGCTGCAAGAGACCCAGTACTTC.

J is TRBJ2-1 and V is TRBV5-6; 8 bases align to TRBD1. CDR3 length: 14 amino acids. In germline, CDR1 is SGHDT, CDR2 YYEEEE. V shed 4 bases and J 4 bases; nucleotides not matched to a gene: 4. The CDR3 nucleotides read TGTGCCAGCAGCACCCGGACAGGGTACAATGAGCAGTTCTTC. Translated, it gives CASSTRTGYNEQFF.

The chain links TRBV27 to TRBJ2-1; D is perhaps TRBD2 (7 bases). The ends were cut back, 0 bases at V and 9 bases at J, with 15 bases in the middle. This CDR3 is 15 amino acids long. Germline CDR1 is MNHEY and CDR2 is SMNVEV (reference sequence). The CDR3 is CASSLSRGGQVEQFF. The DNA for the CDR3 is TGTGCCAGCAGTTTATCGAGGGGGGGGCAGGTTGAGCAGTTCTTC.

The CDR3 region is CSALTGGAFEQYF. The CDR3 DNA follows: TGCAGCGCCCTTACAGGGGGAGCATTCGAGCAGTACTTC. The gene calls are TRBV29-1 and TRBJ2-5; 8 bases line up with TRBD1. The closer fit of TRBJ2-7 to the DNA end suggests the J call may be wrong. There are 13 residues in the CDR3. Germline CDR1 and CDR2: SQVTM and ANQGSEA.

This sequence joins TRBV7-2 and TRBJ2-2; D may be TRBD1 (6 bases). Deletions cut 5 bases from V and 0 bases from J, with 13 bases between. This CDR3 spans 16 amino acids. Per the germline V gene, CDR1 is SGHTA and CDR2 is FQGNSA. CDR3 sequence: CASSRQVGANTGELFF. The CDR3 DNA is TGTGCCAGCAGCCGACAGGTGGGCGCGAACACCGGGGAGCTGTTTTTT.

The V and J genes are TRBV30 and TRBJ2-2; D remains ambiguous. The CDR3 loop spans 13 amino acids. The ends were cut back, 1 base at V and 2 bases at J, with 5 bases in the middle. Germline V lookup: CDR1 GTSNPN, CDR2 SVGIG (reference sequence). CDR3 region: CAWSAINTGELFF. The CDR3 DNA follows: TGTGCCTGGAGTGCCATTAACACCGGGGAGCTGTTTTTT.

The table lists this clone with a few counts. This CDR3 is CATALGGAKNEQFF. The CDR3 DNA follows: TGTGCCACCGCACTTGGTGGAGCAAAGAATGAGCAGTTCTTC. The chain recombines TRBV6-5 with TRBJ2-1, with D uncertain. Trimming took off 10 bases at V and 7 bases at J, with 20 bases between the two ends. Germline-derived CDR1 and CDR2 are MNHEY and SVGAGI. This CDR3 comprises 14 residues.

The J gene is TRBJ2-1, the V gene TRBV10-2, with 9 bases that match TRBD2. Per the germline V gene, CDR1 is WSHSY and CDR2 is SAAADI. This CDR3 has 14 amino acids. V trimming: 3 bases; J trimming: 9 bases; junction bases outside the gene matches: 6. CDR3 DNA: TGCGCCAGCAGTGAATTAGCGGGGGCGACTGAGCAGTTCTTC. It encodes CASSELAGATEQFF.

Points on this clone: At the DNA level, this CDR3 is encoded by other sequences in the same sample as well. This chain's CDR3 is CSARDSYGYTF. DNA for the CDR3: TGCAGTGCGAGGGACAGCTATGGCTACACCTTC. The chain has TRBV20-1 and TRBJ1-2; TRBD1 aligns across 7 bases. The CDR3 runs to 11 residues. CDR1 is DFQATT and CDR2 is SNEGSKA in the germline V gene (reference sequence). With V trimmed by 6 bases and J by 4 bases, 2 bases remained unmatched.

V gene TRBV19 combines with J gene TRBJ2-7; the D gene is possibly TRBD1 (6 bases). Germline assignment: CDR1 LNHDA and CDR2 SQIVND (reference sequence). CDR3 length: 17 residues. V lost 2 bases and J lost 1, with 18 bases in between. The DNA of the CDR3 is TGTGCCAGTAGTATATGGGCCTCGGCAGGGGCATCCTACGAGCAGTACTTC. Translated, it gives CASSIWASAGASYEQYF.

The CDR3 sequence is CASRTGEINGYTF. CDR3 bases: TGTGCCAGCAGGACAGGGGAAATCAATGGCTACACCTTC. The chain recombines TRBV27 with TRBJ1-2, with TRBD1 identical over 8 bases. The CDR3 contains 13 residues. CDR1 MNHEY and CDR2 SMNVEV come from the germline V gene (reference sequence). The ends lost 6 bases at V and 6 bases at J; junction bases unmatched: 6.

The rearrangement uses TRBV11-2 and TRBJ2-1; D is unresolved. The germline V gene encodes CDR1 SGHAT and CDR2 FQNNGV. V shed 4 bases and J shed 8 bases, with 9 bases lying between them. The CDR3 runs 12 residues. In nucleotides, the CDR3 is TGTGCCAGCAGCTACTTACTGCATGAGCAGTTCTTC. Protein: CASSYLLHEQFF. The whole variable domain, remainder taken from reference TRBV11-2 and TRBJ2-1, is EAGVAQSPRYKIIEKRQSVAFWCNPISGHATLYWYQQILGQGPKLLIQFQNNGVVDDSQLPKDRFSAERLKGVDSTLKIQPAKLEDSAVYLCASSYLLHEQFFGPGTRLTVL.